These 9 T cell receptor beta chains share one sample of origin, sequenced in a study of T-cell memory formation after mild COVID-19 (dated by TCRdb to the early 2020s). Library preparation employed 5' RACE. Instrument used: Illumina NovaSeq 6000. The public reads were run again by TCRdb, first through fastp at Q25 and then through MiXCR, and only productive beta chains were kept. Here each entry gathers all rows of one CDR3 protein and keeps the most common genes and DNA. The sample table shows 400,000 to 450,000 distinct CDR3 sequences, and 15% to 20% are seen once. Together, the top ten hold 20% to 25% of the sample. Specimen: PBMCs or a T cell subset sorted from them (not recorded which). These receptors originate from a man younger than 35 who had mild COVID-19 (a few samples of this study predate the infection). The sample titles of this study are shuffled in the database, so cell type and time point are left out; the donor was told from shared clones.

This clonotype was picked up a small number of times. The chain has TRBV2 and TRBJ1-5, with D possibly TRBD1 on 5 matching bases. The CDR3 covers 15 residues. Trimming left V 6 bases short and J 0 bases short, with 12 bases between. Germline V gives CDR1 SNHLY, CDR2 FYNNEI. This CDR3 is CASSQLQDSNQPQHF. The CDR3 bases are TGTGCCAGCAGCCAACTACAGGATAGCAATCAGCCCCAGCATTTT.

This clonotype was seen only a few times. The CDR3 bases are TGTGCCAGCAGCTTACAGGGGTCCTCTGGAAACACCATATATTTT. This translates into CASSLQGSSGNTIYF. The V and J genes are TRBV7-9 and TRBJ1-3; D might be TRBD1 (6 bases). V was pared by 2 bases and J by 0 bases, with 8 bases between. This CDR3 region has 15 residues. Germline CDR1 is SEHNR and CDR2 is FQNEAQ (reference sequence).

In this sample, this clonotype turned up a few times. The V and J genes are TRBV20-1 and TRBJ1-4; unclear D gene. The germline V gene encodes CDR1 DFQATT and CDR2 SNEGSKA (reference sequence). The CDR3 spans 14 residues. V was clipped by 3 bases and J by 4 bases, with 12 bases between them. CDR3 sequence (DNA): TGCAGTGCTAGTAGCGTGGGATATAATGAAAAACTGTTTTTT. It encodes CSASSVGYNEKLFF.

This sequence joins TRBV4-3 and TRBJ1-1, with D unclear. From germline, CDR1 is LGHNA and CDR2 YSLEER. This CDR3 has 15 residues. The germline V and J ends were trimmed by 0 bases and 5 bases, with 13 bases remaining between them. The CDR3 DNA reads as TGCGCCAGCAGCCAAGACGTCTTCGGGGAGACTGAAGCTTTCTTT. It is translated as CASSQDVFGETEAFF.

This chain uses TRBV12-3 or TRBV12-4 with TRBJ2-2; 7 nucleotides align to TRBD1. Losses at the gene ends were 6 bases for V and 6 bases for J; bases not matched to a gene: 7. This CDR3 contains 14 residues. The CDR3 spells CASSPRGIAGELFF. The CDR3 nucleotides read TGTGCCAGCAGCCCCAGGGGGATCGCCGGGGAGCTGTTTTTT.

This clonotype was seen a handful of times. CDR3: CASSLTPGQGFGEQYF. CDR3 sequence (DNA): TGTGCCAGCAGCTTAACTCCGGGACAGGGGTTCGGCGAGCAGTACTTC. The chain recombines TRBV7-9 with TRBJ2-7; 10 positions match TRBD1. Germline values: CDR1 SEHNR, CDR2 FQNEAQ (reference sequence). The junction had 10 bases not matched to a gene; V was cut back by 2 bases and J by 6 bases. The CDR3 has 16 residues.

This clonotype was seen more than once but under ten times. The chain has TRBV3-1 and TRBJ1-6, with 9 bases matching TRBD1. CDR1 LGHDT and CDR2 YNNKEL come from the germline V gene (reference sequence). The CDR3 has 15 residues. The V and J ends lost 4 bases and 8 bases, in that order; junction bases with no gene match: 6. The CDR3 sequence: CASSPMGQGDSPLHF. CDR3 nucleotides: TGTGCCAGCAGCCCGATGGGACAGGGTGATTCACCCCTCCACTTT.

This clonotype has more than one count but fewer than ten. The DNA for the CDR3 is TGTGCCAGCAGCGAAAGACCCCTCCAAGAGACCCAGTACTTC. Protein product: CASSERPLQETQYF. V and J are TRBV9 and TRBJ2-5; no firm D call. V dropped 3 bases and J dropped 1 base, with 10 bases sitting between them. Germline-derived CDR1 and CDR2 are SGDLS and YYNGEE. The CDR3 runs 14 residues.

The chain couples TRBV10-3 to TRBJ2-7; D is uncertain. The V gene lost 2 bases and the J gene lost 3 bases, with 11 bases spanning the gap. From germline, CDR1 is ENHRY and CDR2 SYGVKD. The CDR3 extends over 14 amino acids. Written as DNA, the CDR3 is TGTGCCATCAGTGAGAACAACCAGATCTACGAGCAGTACTTC. It is translated as CAISENNQIYEQYF.